This T cell receptor beta chain was profiled in a study of CD8+ T cells in alopecia areata. This clone was observed many times. The CDR3 length is 13 residues. Trimming removed 5 bases at V and 6 bases at J, with 10 bases between. CDR1 LNHDA and CDR2 SQIVND come from the germline V gene (reference sequence). Specified treatment: oral pan-JAK inhibitor, 5-10 mg twice daily. T lymphocytes (CD4+ and CD8+) were sorted from PBMCs. Sequencing used cDNA as its template, made by extracting RNA and reverse transcribing it. TCRdb's copy holds only in-frame clones and misses some; the assay was immunoSEQ multiplex PCR. The sample shows 160,000 or so clones, about 71% of them seen only once.

The sample consisted of CD4+ T cells sorted from blood, taken at week 4, from a patient treated with tofacitinib. The J gene is TRBJ1-4, the V gene TRBV19; no clear D. The TCR originated in a human donor with alopecia areata. The CDR3 DNA is TGTGCCAGTAGTTACATCGGGGATGAAAAACTGTTTTTT. It encodes CASSYIGDEKLFF.